The 29 T cell receptor beta chains presented below share a single source sample, sequenced in a study of T-cell reconstitution after alpha-beta-depleted transplantation in children. Researchers prepared the TCRbeta library using unique molecular identifiers, the study reports. TCRdb reanalysed the PCR reads using MiXCR and keeps one entry per CDR3 protein. The sample contains about 540,000 distinct CDR3 sequences, around 16% of which appear only once. This sample comprised PBMCs from the stem cell graft donor, obtained from the stem cell graft. These receptor sequences come from a human donor who donated a stem cell graft to a child with acute lymphoblastic leukemia.

V and J are TRBV11-2 and TRBJ2-3, with 12 bases that match TRBD2. CDR3 length equals 17 residues. Germline V gene data show CDR1 as SGHAT and CDR2 as FQNNGV. Germline trimming cut 4 bases from V and 6 bases from J; bases unmatched to any gene: 11. CDR3 loop: CASSSLTSGRPKDTQYF. CDR3 coding DNA: TGTGCCAGCAGCTCTCTGACTAGCGGGAGACCCAAGGATACGCAGTATTTT.

This clonotype was counted between two and nine times. The CDR3 region is CASSQAGQGRDTQYF. CDR3 DNA: TGCGCCAGCAGCCAAGCCGGACAGGGGAGGGATACGCAGTATTTT. The chain carries TRBV4-1 and TRBJ2-3; 9 nucleotides align to TRBD1. V lost 1 base, J lost 6 bases, and 5 bases stayed unmatched. The CDR3 spans 15 residues. Germline CDR1 reads MGHRA; CDR2 reads YSYEKL.

The J gene is TRBJ1-2, the V gene TRBV20-1; D might be TRBD1 (6 bases). V was pared by 6 bases and J by 3 bases, with 20 bases between. Germline CDR1 DFQATT, CDR2 SNEGSKA (reference sequence). The CDR3 covers 15 residues. CDR3 residues: CSALKAGASDYGYTF. CDR3 nucleotide sequence: TGCAGTGCCCTAAAGGCAGGGGCGTCCGACTATGGCTACACCTTC.

CDR3 loop: CASSLGQGDRAEAFF. In nucleotides, the CDR3 is TGCGCCAGCAGCTTGGGGCAGGGGGATCGGGCTGAAGCTTTCTTT. The chain has TRBV5-1 and TRBJ1-1; 7 bases are a match to TRBD1. The length of the CDR3 is 15 residues. Trimming took 0 bases from V and 6 from J; bases not matched to a gene: 8. Germline V lookup: CDR1 SGHRS, CDR2 YFSETQ. Drawing the rest from reference TRBV5-1 and TRBJ1-1, the complete variable domain is KAGVTQTPRYLIKTRGQQVTLSCSPISGHRSVSWYQQTPGQGLQFLFEYFSETQRNKGNFPGRFSGRQFSNSRSEMNVSTLELGDSALYLCASSLGQGDRAEAFFGQGTRLTVV.

The chain has TRBV12-3 or TRBV12-4 and TRBJ1-2; D is possibly TRBD1 (6 bases). The CDR3 sequence is 17 residues long. The V and J ends lost 5 bases and 5 bases respectively, with 24 bases between them. The CDR3 spells CASSALAGALSRYGYTF. CDR3 DNA: TGTGCCAGCAGTGCCCTGGCAGGGGCCCTCTCCAGATATGGCTACACCTTC.

This clonotype has only a few counts. The CDR3 bases are TGTGCCACCAGTGACTTTGCTAGGGACAGGGTTCGTCATGAGCAGTTCTTC. It specifies CATSDFARDRVRHEQFF. V gene TRBV24-1 combines with J gene TRBJ2-1; 9 bases are a match to TRBD1. Germline values: CDR1 KGHDR, CDR2 SFDVKD. With 4 bases clipped from V and 8 bases from J, the junction kept 14 bases outside the gene matches. The CDR3 is 17 residues long.

V is TRBV2 and J is TRBJ2-7, with TRBD2 matching over 8 bases. The CDR3 length is 14 residues. The ends lost 6 bases at V and 4 bases at J; junction bases unmatched: 8. Germline lookup yields CDR1 SNHLY and CDR2 FYNNEI. The DNA of the CDR3 is TGTGCCAGCAGCGTTCTAGCGGGTTTTTACGAGCAGTACTTC. Its protein is CASSVLAGFYEQYF.

This clonotype was detected a few times. The chain uses TRBV27 and TRBJ1-2; no firm D call. The CDR3 spans 13 residues. Deletions cut 6 bases from V and 7 bases from J, with 15 bases between. The germline CDR1 and CDR2 sequences are MNHEY and SMNVEV (reference sequence). This CDR3 reads CASRVSGSSGYTF. The CDR3 DNA reads as TGTGCCAGCAGGGTCAGTGGCTCAAGTGGCTACACCTTC.

The genes are TRBV7-8 and TRBJ2-7, with 11 bases fitting TRBD1. This CDR3 is built from 15 residues. Unmatched junction bases numbered 8, after V lost 5 bases and J lost 5 bases. Germline-derived CDR1 and CDR2 are SGHVS and FQNEAQ. CDR3 nucleotide sequence: TGTGCCAGCAGCCCCCGGGACAGGGGGAGAAACGAGCAGTACTTC. Its translation: CASSPRDRGRNEQYF.

The V call is TRBV7-9, the J call TRBJ1-6; 10 positions agree with TRBD1. Germline lookup yields CDR1 SEHNR and CDR2 FQNEAQ (reference sequence). The CDR3 sequence is 15 residues long. V gave up 0 bases and J gave up 7 bases; unmatched junction bases: 0. The CDR3, as DNA: TGTGCCAGCAGCTTAGCGGGACAGGGGAATTCACCCCTCCACTTT. It yields the protein CASSLAGQGNSPLHF.

This clonotype was picked up a small number of times. The chain couples TRBV11-1 to TRBJ2-3, with 10 bases identical to TRBD2. J lost 1 base, V lost 7 bases, and 14 bases had no gene match. Germline V gene sequence: CDR1 SGHAT, CDR2 FQDESV (reference sequence). The CDR3 covers 18 residues. The CDR3 here is CASKLGTSVRFGTDTQYF. CDR3 nucleotide sequence: TGTGCCAGCAAACTAGGGACTAGCGTGAGATTCGGCACAGATACGCAGTATTTT.

The chain employs TRBV5-8 and TRBJ1-5; D is uncertain. Germline V lookup: CDR1 SGHTS, CDR2 YDEGEE. This CDR3 has 14 amino acids. Between the trimmed V and J ends, which lost 1 base and 5 bases, there was a span of 10 bases. The CDR3 loop is CASSLIDADQPQHF. For the CDR3, the DNA is TGTGCCAGCAGCTTGATTGACGCGGATCAGCCCCAGCATTTT.

This clonotype appeared a few times. The chain carries TRBV20-1 and TRBJ1-1; no firm D call. V was cut by 1 base and J by 2 bases, with 8 bases left in between. Looked up from germline, CDR1 is DFQATT and CDR2 is SNEGSKA (reference sequence). The CDR3 contains 13 residues. CDR3 DNA: TGCAGTGCTAGAGGGCACAGCAACACTGAAGCTTTCTTT. Translated, it gives CSARGHSNTEAFF.

A few counts support this clonotype. The chain uses TRBV10-3 and TRBJ2-3; D gene unclear. The germline CDR1 and CDR2 sequences are ENHRY and SYGVKD. There are 13 residues in the CDR3. V shed 3 bases and J shed 2 bases, with 6 bases lying between them. The CDR3 bases are TGTGCCATCAGTGAAAGCGTCACAGATACGCAGTATTTT. Its translation is CAISESVTDTQYF.

The chain combines TRBV20-1 with TRBJ1-4; no reliable D call. CDR1 DFQATT and CDR2 SNEGSKA come from the germline V gene (reference sequence). V lost 0 bases to trimming and J lost 6 bases, with 8 bases between them. This CDR3 has 13 residues. The CDR3 coding sequence is TGCAGTGCTAGAGAGTCGGGTCATGAAAAACTGTTTTTT. Residues: CSARESGHEKLFF.

In this sample, this clonotype turned up a few times. The V call is TRBV18, the J call TRBJ2-1; D remains unclear. The CDR3 is 14 residues long. Germline lookup yields CDR1 KGHSH and CDR2 LQKENI. The ends were cut back, 0 bases at V and 6 bases at J, with 9 bases in the middle. Written as DNA, the CDR3 is TGTGCCAGCTCACCACCGGTCATACCCAATGAGCAGTTCTTC. It is translated as CASSPPVIPNEQFF.

This chain connects TRBV7-9 to TRBJ2-2, with 7 nucleotides matching TRBD1. With V trimmed by 9 bases and J by 2 bases, 12 bases remained unmatched. Germline CDR1 SEHNR, CDR2 FQNEAQ (reference sequence). This CDR3 contains 16 residues. The CDR3: CAREGWTGPNTGELFF. Written as DNA, the CDR3 is TGTGCCAGAGAGGGATGGACAGGCCCAAACACCGGGGAGCTGTTTTTT.

J is TRBJ2-5 and V is TRBV15, with a weak D call TRBD2 (6 bases). The CDR3 is made up of 14 amino acids. V lost 5 bases and J lost 0, with 10 bases in between. Looked up from germline, CDR1 is LNHNV and CDR2 is YYDKDF (reference sequence). In DNA form, the CDR3 reads TGTGCCACCAGCCTGTGGGGGGACCAAGAGACCCAGTACTTC. Amino acid sequence: CATSLWGDQETQYF.

The chain joins TRBV5-1 to TRBJ2-2; D remains unclear. CDR1 and CDR2 (germline): SGHRS, YFSETQ. This CDR3 is 15 amino acids long. V shed 0 bases and J shed 4 bases, with 10 bases lying between them. CDR3 loop: CASSLARGSTGELFF. As DNA, the CDR3 is TGCGCCAGCAGCTTGGCCCGTGGTAGCACCGGGGAGCTGTTTTTT.

This rearrangement joins TRBV5-4 to TRBJ2-6; D not certain. Trimming removed 2 bases from V and 0 bases from J, with 9 bases in between. Per the germline V gene, CDR1 is SGHNT and CDR2 is YYREEE (reference sequence). This CDR3 is built from 16 residues. Here the CDR3 DNA reads TGTGCCAGCAGCTTAAGGGATCTCTCTGGGGCCAACGTCCTGACTTTC. The encoded protein is CASSLRDLSGANVLTF.

The chain has TRBV20-1 and TRBJ1-2, with TRBD1 as a possible D gene (6 bases). The CDR3 spans 14 residues. V was shortened by 0 bases and J by 9 bases, with 17 bases between the two germline ends. Germline CDR1 and CDR2: DFQATT and SNEGSKA (reference sequence). This CDR3 is CSARDYTAGESYTF. The DNA for the CDR3 is TGCAGTGCTAGAGATTATACGGCAGGGGAAAGCTACACCTTC.

This chain connects TRBV4-1 to TRBJ1-1; D is possibly TRBD1 (6 bases). CDR3 length: 18 residues. V lost 1 base and J 2 bases, leaving 20 bases between the germline ends. The germline gives CDR1 MGHRA, CDR2 YSYEKL. CDR3 residues: CASSQVGGRKDRNTEAFF. The CDR3 region has the DNA TGCGCCAGCAGCCAAGTGGGGGGGCGAAAAGACCGCAACACTGAAGCTTTCTTT.

This clonotype was counted only a few times. V and J are TRBV11-2 and TRBJ2-2; 14 bases map to TRBD2. The V and J ends lost 5 bases and 0 bases, in that order; junction bases with no gene match: 5. Germline V gene lookup returns CDR1 SGHAT and CDR2 FQNNGV. The CDR3 is 18 residues long. DNA for the CDR3: TGTGCCAGCAGCCAAGGGACTAGCGGGAGTGCGAACACCGGGGAGCTGTTTTTT. Amino acid sequence: CASSQGTSGSANTGELFF.

This clonotype has more than one count but fewer than ten. The chain carries TRBV7-9 and TRBJ1-5; the D is unclear. Germline loops: CDR1 SEHNR, CDR2 FQNEAQ (reference sequence). CDR3 length equals 17 residues. The V and J ends lost 2 bases and 0 bases respectively, with 14 bases between them. The CDR3 protein is CASSLPPGRSSNQPQHF. CDR3 coding DNA: TGTGCCAGCAGCTTACCTCCGGGCAGAAGTAGCAATCAGCCCCAGCATTTT. The full variable domain, in which reference TRBV7-9 and TRBJ1-5 provide the parts outside the CDR3, is DTGVSQNPRHKITKRGQNVTFRCDPISEHNRLYWYRQTLGQGPEFLTYFQNEAQLEKSRLLSDRFSAERPKGSFSTLEIQRTEQGDSAMYLCASSLPPGRSSNQPQHFGDGTRLSIL.

The J gene is TRBJ2-1, the V gene TRBV9, with TRBD1 matching 10 bases. The CDR3 consists of 14 residues. In germline, CDR1 is SGDLS, CDR2 YYNGEE. After removal of 0 bases from V and 8 bases from J, the junction contained 2 bases not matched to a gene. CDR3 in amino acids: CASSVEGQGDEQFF. Here the CDR3 DNA reads TGTGCCAGCAGCGTAGAAGGACAGGGGGATGAGCAGTTCTTC. The full variable domain, its missing parts supplied by reference TRBV9 and TRBJ2-1, is DSGVTQTPKHLITATGQRVTLRCSPRSGDLSVYWYQQSLDQGLQFLIQYYNGEERAKGNILERFSAQQFPDLHSELNLSSLELGDSALYFCASSVEGQGDEQFFGPGTRLTVL.

The V gene is TRBV7-8, the J gene TRBJ2-5; TRBD2 might be the D (5 bases). Per the germline V gene, CDR1 is SGHVS and CDR2 is FQNEAQ. This CDR3 contains 14 residues. Deletions cut 5 bases from V and 5 bases from J, with 15 bases between. This CDR3 is CASSIERWAETQYF. CDR3 nucleotide sequence: TGTGCCAGCAGCATCGAGCGGTGGGCGGAGACCCAGTACTTC. Supplemented by reference TRBV7-8 and TRBJ2-5, the full variable domain reads GAGVSQSPRYKVAKRGQDVALRCDPISGHVSLFWYQQALGQGPEFLTYFQNEAQLDKSGLPSDRFFAERPEGSVSTLKIQRTQQEDSAVYLCASSIERWAETQYFGPGTRLLVL.

The chain has TRBV5-1 and TRBJ2-5, with D perhaps being TRBD1 or TRBD2 (6 bases each). This CDR3 has 15 residues. Germline V gene sequence: CDR1 SGHRS, CDR2 YFSETQ. V shed 1 base and J shed 4 bases, with 14 bases lying between them. The CDR3 nucleotides read TGCGCCAGCAGCTTGCGGTCGGGGGCGGGAGAGACCCAGTACTTC. It codes for CASSLRSGAGETQYF.

This clonotype was detected a few times. V usage is TRBV4-1 and J usage is TRBJ2-5; the D call may be TRBD1 or TRBD2 (5 bases each). This CDR3 spans 14 amino acids. CDR1 is MGHRA and CDR2 is YSYEKL in the germline V gene. V shed 4 bases and J shed 2 bases, with 11 bases lying between them. CDR3 in amino acids: CASSPGPPQETQYF. The CDR3 coding sequence is TGCGCCAGCAGCCCGGGACCGCCGCAAGAGACCCAGTACTTC.

The rearrangement uses TRBV25-1 and TRBJ2-1; D may correspond to TRBD1 or TRBD2 (6 bases each). V lost 6 bases, J lost 5 bases, and 14 bases lay in between. The germline CDR1 and CDR2 sequences are MGHDK and SYGVNS. The CDR3 has 14 amino acids. The CDR3 DNA reads TGTGCCAGCAGCCGGGGCGGGGACAACAATGAGCAGTTCTTC. Translation gives CASSRGGDNNEQFF.